The subject of this entry is one T cell receptor beta chain. J gave up 5 bases and V 3 bases, and 4 bases lay outside the gene matches. The CDR3 consists of 16 residues. Germline assignment: CDR1 MDHEN and CDR2 SYDVKM. The sample is drawn from a study of identifying expanded T cells in peripheral blood. TCRdb's copy holds only in-frame clones and misses some; the assay was immunoSEQ multiplex PCR. The sample includes 80,000 to 95,000 clones, approximately 89% of them seen just once. Sequencing was done on a sample of blood. The receptor comes from a person aged 18 to 75 in good health. The chain links TRBV28 to TRBJ2-2; TRBD1 matches 12 bases. The DNA for the CDR3 is TGTGCCAGCAGTTTGGGACAGGGGGCAGGAACCGGGGAGCTGTTTTTT. Its translation is CASSLGQGAGTGELFF.